This T cell receptor beta chain comes out of a study of CXCR3-negative and CXCR3-positive naive CD8 T cells. The germline CDR1 and CDR2 sequences are SQVTM and ANQGSEA. This CDR3 is built from 15 residues. Preparation of TRB cDNA libraries relied on 5' RACE carrying UMI labels. No DNA is given; TCRdb re-called the 5' RACE reads and lists each CDR3 protein once. The repertoire shows under 45,000 distinct CDR3 sequences; the top ten hold over 12%. The V call is TRBV29-1, the J call TRBJ1-2; TCRdb's D gene call, TRBD1, goes unchecked for lack of DNA. The sequence derives from a human donor in good health. Some clones in this sample may be carry-over from other donors' samples. The sequenced material came from memory CD8+ T cells from blood. The CDR3 loop reads CSAEGTGRKDYGYTF.